This T cell receptor beta chain emerged from a study of graft-versus-host responses after intestinal transplantation. Germline CDR1 is MNHNS and CDR2 is SASEGT. J lost 8 bases, V lost 4 bases, and 5 bases had no gene match. This CDR3 is 13 amino acids long. CD3+CD4+ and CD3+CD8+ responders that were proliferating and CFSE-low were sorted post-reaction. Clones were read by immunoSEQ multiplex PCR, and TCRdb kept only the in-frame ones, dropping some. Among 11,000 to 15,000 clones listed, roughly a third were seen once. By its share, this clone is medium-sized. The study, taken as a whole, reports: There was an association between peak levels of circulating GvH clones and early post-transplant HvG declines. Investigators detected GvH clones in recipient marrow, with some emerging earlier in ileum or blood.

Sequenced here: alloreactive CD4+ T cells from a mixed lymphocyte reaction culture, sampled before intestinal transplant. Specified subset: CFSE-low proliferating T cells sorted from roughly 6-day pre-transplant mixed lymphocyte reaction (GvH or HvG direction). The chain couples TRBV6-1 to TRBJ1-1, with 9 positions matching TRBD1. This clonotype was sampled from a human patient who received an intestinal transplant. CDR3 bases: TGTGCCAGCAGTGGGGACAGGGCGCGGGAAGCTTTCTTT. Its protein is CASSGDRAREAFF.